This TCR beta chain was obtained from a study of T cells in localized non-small cell lung cancer. This clone turned up a few times. Profiled with immunoSEQ multiplex PCR; TCRdb holds only in-frame clones, not every one. The sample shows over 800 clones, about 20% of them seen only once. The germline V and J ends were trimmed by 2 bases and 1 base, with 8 bases remaining between them. Per the germline V gene, CDR1 is MNHGY and CDR2 is SAAAGT. The CDR3 totals 14 residues. The sequence was obtained from a male donor at least 60 years old with stage III squamous cell lung carcinoma. Sequences were derived from normal lung tissue next to the tumor, sampled before any cancer treatment. The rearrangement links TRBV6-8 to TRBJ1-1; D might be TRBD1 (5 bases). CDR3 sequence: CASSYGRANTEAFF. In DNA, the CDR3 is TGTGCCAGCAGTTACGGCAGGGCGAACACTGAAGCTTTCTTT.